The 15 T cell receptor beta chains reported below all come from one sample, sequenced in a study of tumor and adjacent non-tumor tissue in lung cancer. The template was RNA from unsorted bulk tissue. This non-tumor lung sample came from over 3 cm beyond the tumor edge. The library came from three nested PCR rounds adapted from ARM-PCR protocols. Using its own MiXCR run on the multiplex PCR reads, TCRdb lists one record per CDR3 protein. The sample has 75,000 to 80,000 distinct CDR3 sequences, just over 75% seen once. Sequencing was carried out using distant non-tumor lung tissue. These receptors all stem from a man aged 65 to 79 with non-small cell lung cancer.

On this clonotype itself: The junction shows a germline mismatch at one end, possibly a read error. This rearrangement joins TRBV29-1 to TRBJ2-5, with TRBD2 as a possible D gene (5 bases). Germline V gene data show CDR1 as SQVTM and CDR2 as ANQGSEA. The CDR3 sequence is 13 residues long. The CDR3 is CSVADKFKETQYF. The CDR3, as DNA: TGTAGCGTGGCTGACAAGTTCAAAGAGACCCAGTACTTC.

The CDR3 here is CASSSGGVGYTEAFF. The CDR3 DNA follows: TGTGCCAGCAGCTCGGGTGGGGTGGGGTACACTGAAGCTTTCTTT. The chain joins TRBV11-2 to TRBJ1-1, with no clear D. Germline CDR1 and CDR2: SGHAT and FQNNGV. V dropped 4 bases and J dropped 3 bases, with 15 bases sitting between them. The CDR3 runs to 15 residues.

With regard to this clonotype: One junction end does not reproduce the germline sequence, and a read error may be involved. The DNA of the CDR3 is TGTGCCAGCAGTAAAGTTGGGGTGGAGGTTTACAATGAGCAGATCTTC. Translating gives CASSKVGVEVYNEQIF. The chain couples TRBV6-1 to TRBJ2-1; the D gene is possibly TRBD2 (5 bases). CDR3 length equals 16 residues. Germline values: CDR1 MNHNS, CDR2 SASEGT.

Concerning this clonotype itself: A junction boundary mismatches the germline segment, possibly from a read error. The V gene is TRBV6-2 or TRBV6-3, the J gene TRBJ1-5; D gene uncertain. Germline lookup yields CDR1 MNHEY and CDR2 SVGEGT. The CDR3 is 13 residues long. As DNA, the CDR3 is TGTGCAAGCAGTTATGGGGAGAATAAGAAACAGCATTTT. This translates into CASSYGENKKQHF.

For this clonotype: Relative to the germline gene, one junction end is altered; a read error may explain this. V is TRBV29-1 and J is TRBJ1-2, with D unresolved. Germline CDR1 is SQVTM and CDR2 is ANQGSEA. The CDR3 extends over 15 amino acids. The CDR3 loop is CSVEDQDGLNYDYTF. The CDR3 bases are TGCAGCGTTGAAGATCAAGACGGCCTCAACTATGACTACACCTTC.

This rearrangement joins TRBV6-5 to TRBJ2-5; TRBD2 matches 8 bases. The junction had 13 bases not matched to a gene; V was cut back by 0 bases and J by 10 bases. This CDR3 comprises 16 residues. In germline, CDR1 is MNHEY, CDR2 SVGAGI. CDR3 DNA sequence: TGTGCCAGCAGTTACTCTAGCGGGACCGTAGGACAGATCCAGTACTTC. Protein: CASSYSSGTVGQIQYF.

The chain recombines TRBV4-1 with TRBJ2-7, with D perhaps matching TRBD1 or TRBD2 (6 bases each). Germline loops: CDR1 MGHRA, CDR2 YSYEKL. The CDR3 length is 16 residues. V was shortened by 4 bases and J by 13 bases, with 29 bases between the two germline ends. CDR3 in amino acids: CASSRTLSGEGDELYF. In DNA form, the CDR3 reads TGCGCCAGCAGCCGGACACTATCGGGAGAGGGGGACGAGCTCTACTTC.

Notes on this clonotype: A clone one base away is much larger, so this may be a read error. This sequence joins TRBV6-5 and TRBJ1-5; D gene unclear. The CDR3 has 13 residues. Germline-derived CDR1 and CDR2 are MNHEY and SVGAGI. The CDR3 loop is CASKSDSNQPQQF. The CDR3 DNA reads TGTGCCAGCAAGTCAGATAGCAATCAGCCCCAGCAATTT.

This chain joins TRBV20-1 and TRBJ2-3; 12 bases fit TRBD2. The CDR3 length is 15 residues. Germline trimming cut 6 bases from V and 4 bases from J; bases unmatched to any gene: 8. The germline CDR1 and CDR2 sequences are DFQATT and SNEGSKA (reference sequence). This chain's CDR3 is CSAGDPSGGADTQYF. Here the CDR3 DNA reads TGCAGTGCGGGAGATCCTAGCGGGGGGGCAGATACGCAGTATTTT.

CDR3: CDRSFAISRNTEAFF. The CDR3 nucleotides are TGTGACAGAAGCTTCGCCATTTCAAGGAACACTGAAGCTTTCTTT. The chain employs TRBV11-2 and TRBJ1-1; D remains unclear. Germline CDR1 SGHAT, CDR2 FQNNGV. The CDR3 length is 15 residues.

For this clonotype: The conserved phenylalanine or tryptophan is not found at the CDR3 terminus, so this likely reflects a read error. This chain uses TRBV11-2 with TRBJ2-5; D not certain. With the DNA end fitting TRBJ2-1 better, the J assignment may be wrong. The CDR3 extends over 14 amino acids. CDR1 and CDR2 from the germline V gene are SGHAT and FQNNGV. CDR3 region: CASSPQGQYNEQFC. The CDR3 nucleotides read TGTGCCAGTAGCCCCCAAGGGCAGTACAATGAGCAGTTCTGC.

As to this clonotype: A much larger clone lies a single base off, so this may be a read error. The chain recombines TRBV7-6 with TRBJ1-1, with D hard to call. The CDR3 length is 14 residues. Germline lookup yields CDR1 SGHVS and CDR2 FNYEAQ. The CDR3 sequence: CASSPSHLNIEAFF. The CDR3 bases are TGTGCCAGCAGCCCTAGCCACTTGAACATTGAAGCTTTCTTT.

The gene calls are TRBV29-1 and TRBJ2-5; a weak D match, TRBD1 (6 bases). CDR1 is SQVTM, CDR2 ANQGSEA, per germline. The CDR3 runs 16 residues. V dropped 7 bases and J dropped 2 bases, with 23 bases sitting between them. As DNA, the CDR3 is TGCAGCGCCAAACGCTATCTCCAGACAGGTCAAGAGACCCAGTACTTC. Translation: CSAKRYLQTGQETQYF.

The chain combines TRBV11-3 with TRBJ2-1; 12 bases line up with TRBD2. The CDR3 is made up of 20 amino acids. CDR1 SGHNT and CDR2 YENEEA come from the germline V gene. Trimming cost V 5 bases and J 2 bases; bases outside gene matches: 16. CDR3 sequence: CASSPRRTSGTRGPYNEQFF. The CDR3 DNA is TGTGCCAGCAGCCCTCGTCGGACTAGCGGGACCCGGGGGCCCTACAATGAGCAGTTCTTC.

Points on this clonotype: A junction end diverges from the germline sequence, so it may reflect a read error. In nucleotides, the CDR3 is TGTGCCAACAGCTTCCGAGACAGAACCCTGAACAATGAAGCATTCTTT. Amino acid sequence: CANSFRDRTLNNEAFF. The V call is TRBV11-3, the J call TRBJ1-1, with D maybe TRBD1 (5 bases). The germline V gene has CDR1 SGHNT and CDR2 YENEEA. The CDR3 covers 16 residues.